The entry that follows covers one TCR beta chain sequence. This sample is part of a study of tumor-infiltrating lymphocytes in localized non-small cell lung cancer. CDR1 and CDR2 from the germline V gene are SQVTM and ANQGSEA. Deletions cut 6 bases from V and 0 bases from J, with 14 bases between. This CDR3 has 14 amino acids. The repertoire was sequenced with immunoSEQ multiplex PCR; TCRdb's copy has only in-frame clones and lacks some. The sample yields 9,500 to 10,000 clones, 60% to 80% seen once. The sequenced material came from lung tumor tissue. The clonotype comes from a human donor with non-small cell lung cancer. J is TRBJ1-1 and V is TRBV29-1; a weak D match, TRBD1 (6 bases). Here the CDR3 reads CSVFGQTMNTEAFF. The CDR3 DNA is TGCAGCGTATTTGGACAGACAATGAACACTGAAGCTTTCTTT. The whole variable domain, filled in from reference TRBV29-1 and TRBJ1-1, reads SAVISQKPSRDICQRGTSLTIQCQVDSQVTMMFWYRQQPGQSLTLIATANQGSEATYESGFVIDKFPISRPNLTFSTLTVSNMSPEDSSIYLCSVFGQTMNTEAFFGQGTRLTVV.